This TCR beta chain appears in the sequencing data of a study of blood T cells in healthy people across ages. Points from the study as a whole: Higher diversity, along with more naive CD4+ cells, distinguished long-lived donors from aged donors. Older age coincided with a roughly linear decline in TCR beta diversity per million T cells.

A second PCR, run for roughly 7 to 12 cycles, used a sample-barcoded 5' primer plus a J-beta primer mix. A template-switch adaptor that had 12 random nucleotides put a tag on each cDNA molecule. TCRdb called the 5' RACE reads again in MiXCR, with one record for every CDR3 protein. Of about 1.5 million distinct CDR3 sequences detected, 42% appear once; the ten largest clones hold under 5%. On this clonotype: Its cognate antigen is unknown. The germline gene is not matched at one end of the junction; a read error may be the cause.

The source is a woman aged 18-29 years in good health. The sequenced sample was blood.

The CDR3 DNA sequence: TGTGCCAGCAGAACGGACAGGTTTAGCACAGATGCGCAGTATTTT. This gives the protein CASRTDRFSTDAQYF. The rearrangement joins TRBV12-3 or TRBV12-4 to TRBJ2-3; 7 bases are shared with TRBD1. The CDR3 length is 15 residues.